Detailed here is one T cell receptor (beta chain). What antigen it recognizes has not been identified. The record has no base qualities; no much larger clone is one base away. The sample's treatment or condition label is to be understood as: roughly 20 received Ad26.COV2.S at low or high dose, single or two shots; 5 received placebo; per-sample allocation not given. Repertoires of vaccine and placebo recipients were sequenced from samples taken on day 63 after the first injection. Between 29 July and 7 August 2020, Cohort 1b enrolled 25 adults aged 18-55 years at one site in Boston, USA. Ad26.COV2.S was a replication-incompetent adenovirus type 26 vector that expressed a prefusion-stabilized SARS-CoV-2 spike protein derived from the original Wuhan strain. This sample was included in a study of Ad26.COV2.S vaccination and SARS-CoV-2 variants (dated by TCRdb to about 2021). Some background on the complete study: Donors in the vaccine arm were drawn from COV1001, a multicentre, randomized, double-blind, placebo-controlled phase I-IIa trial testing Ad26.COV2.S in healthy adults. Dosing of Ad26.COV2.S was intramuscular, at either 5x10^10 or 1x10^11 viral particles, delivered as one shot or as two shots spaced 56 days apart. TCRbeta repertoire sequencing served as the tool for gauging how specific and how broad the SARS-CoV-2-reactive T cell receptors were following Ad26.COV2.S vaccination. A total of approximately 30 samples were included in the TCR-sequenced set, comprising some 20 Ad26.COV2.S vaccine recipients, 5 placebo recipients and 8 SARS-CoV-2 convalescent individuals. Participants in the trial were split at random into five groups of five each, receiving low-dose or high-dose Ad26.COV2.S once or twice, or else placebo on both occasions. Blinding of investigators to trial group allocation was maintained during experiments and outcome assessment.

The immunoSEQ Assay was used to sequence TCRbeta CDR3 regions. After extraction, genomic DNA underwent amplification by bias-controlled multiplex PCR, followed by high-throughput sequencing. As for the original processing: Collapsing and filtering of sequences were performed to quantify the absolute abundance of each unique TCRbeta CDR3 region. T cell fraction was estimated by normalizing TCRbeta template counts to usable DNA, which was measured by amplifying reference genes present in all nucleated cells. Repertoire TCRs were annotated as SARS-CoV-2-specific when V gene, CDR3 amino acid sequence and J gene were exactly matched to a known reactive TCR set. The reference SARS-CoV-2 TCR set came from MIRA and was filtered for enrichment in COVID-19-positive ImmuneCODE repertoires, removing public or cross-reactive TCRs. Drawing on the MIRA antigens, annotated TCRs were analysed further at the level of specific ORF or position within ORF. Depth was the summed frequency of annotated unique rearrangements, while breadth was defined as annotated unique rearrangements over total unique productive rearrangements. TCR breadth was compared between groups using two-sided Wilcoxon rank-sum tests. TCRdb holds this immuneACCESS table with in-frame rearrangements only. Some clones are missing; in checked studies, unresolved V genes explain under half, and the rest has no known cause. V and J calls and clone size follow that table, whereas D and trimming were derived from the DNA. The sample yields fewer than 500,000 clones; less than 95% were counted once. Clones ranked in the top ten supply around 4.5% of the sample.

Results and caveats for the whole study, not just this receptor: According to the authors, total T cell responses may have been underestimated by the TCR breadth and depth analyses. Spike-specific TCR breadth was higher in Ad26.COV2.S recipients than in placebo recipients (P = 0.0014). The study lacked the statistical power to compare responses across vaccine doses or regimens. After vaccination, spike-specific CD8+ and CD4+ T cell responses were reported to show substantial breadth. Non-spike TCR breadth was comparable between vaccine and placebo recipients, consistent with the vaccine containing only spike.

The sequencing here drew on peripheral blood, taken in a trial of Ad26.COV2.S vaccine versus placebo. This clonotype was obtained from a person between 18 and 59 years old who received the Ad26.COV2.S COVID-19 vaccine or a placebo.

The CDR3 has the sequence CASSPRVADRTEAFF. The nucleotide sequence reads as follows: TGTGCCAGCAGCCCCCGGGTGGCAGATCGCACTGAAGCTTTCTTT. This chain is built from TRBV7-9 and TRBJ1-1, with the D gene too uncertain to name. Per the germline V gene (reference sequence), SEHNR is the CDR1 and FQNEAQ is the CDR2. The V and J ends are trimmed by 5 bases and 4 bases, leaving 17 bases between them. Its CDR3 holds 15 amino acids, cysteine through phenylalanine. Only the CDR3 region is kept as DNA, spanning 45 bases read in frame from base 1.